The clone carrying this TCR beta chain was observed a single time. No antigen is known for it. These data originate in a study of radiotherapy plus CTLA-4 blockade in lung cancer. Study summary: Objective responses arose in approximately 17% of patients, and approximately 31% experienced disease control. Findings of the study overall: Researchers report tumor-derived TCR clones expanding in blood after radiotherapy plus ipilimumab.

This CDR3 is 15 amino acids long. The germline V gene has CDR1 SGDLS and CDR2 YYNGEE. V shed 4 bases, J shed 5 bases, and the junction held 9 bases outside the gene matches. Produced via immunoSEQ multiplex PCR; TCRdb's table is partial and in-frame only. The data contain some 73,000 clones, roughly 74% of them singletons. Sample: peripheral blood, taken from a patient treated with radiotherapy plus ipilimumab. The chain uses TRBV9 and TRBJ2-4, with 7 bases lining up with TRBD1. The origin of this receptor is a human donor with non-small cell lung cancer whose response to radiotherapy plus ipilimumab could not be evaluated. The CDR3 nucleotides read TGTGCCAGCAGCAAAAGTCCGGGGACAGAAAACATTCAGTACTTC. As protein: CASSKSPGTENIQYF.